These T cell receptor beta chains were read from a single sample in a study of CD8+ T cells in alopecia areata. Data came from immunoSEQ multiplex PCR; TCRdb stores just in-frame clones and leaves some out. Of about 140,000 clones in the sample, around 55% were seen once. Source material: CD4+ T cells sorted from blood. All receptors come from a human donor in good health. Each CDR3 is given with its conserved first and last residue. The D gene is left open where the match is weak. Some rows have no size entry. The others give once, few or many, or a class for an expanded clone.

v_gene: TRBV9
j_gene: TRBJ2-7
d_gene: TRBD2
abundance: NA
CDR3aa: CASSVGLAGAYEQYF
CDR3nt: TGTGCCAGCAGCGTAGGACTAGCGGGAGCCTACGAGCAGTACTTC

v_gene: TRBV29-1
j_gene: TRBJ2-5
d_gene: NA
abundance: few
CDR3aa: CSFSRGIQETQYF
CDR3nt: TGCAGCTTTAGCAGGGGTATCCAAGAGACCCAGTACTTC

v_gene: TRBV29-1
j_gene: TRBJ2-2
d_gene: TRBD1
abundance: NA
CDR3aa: CSARQGLNTGELFF
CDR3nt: TGCAGCGCCAGACAGGGGCTGAACACCGGGGAGCTGTTTTTT

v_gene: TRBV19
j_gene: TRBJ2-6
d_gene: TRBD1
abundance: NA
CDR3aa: CASSPTGRGGANVLTF
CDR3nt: TGTGCCAGTAGTCCGACAGGGAGAGGTGGGGCCAACGTCCTGACTTTC

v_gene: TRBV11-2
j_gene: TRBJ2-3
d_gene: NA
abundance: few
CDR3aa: CASSSGTIADTQYF
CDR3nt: TGTGCCAGCAGCTCCGGGACGATCGCAGATACGCAGTATTTT

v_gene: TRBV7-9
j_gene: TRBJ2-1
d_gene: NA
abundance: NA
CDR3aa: CASSLGVGANNEQFF
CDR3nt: TGTGCCAGCAGCTTAGGGGTTGGGGCGAACAATGAGCAGTTCTTC

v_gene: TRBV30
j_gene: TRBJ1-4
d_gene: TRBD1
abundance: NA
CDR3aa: CAWSRGQALFF
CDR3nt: TGTGCCTGGAGTAGAGGACAGGCTCTGTTTTTT

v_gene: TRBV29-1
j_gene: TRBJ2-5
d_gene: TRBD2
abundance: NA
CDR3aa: CSVVGLAGVGDQETQYF
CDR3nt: TGCAGCGTTGTGGGACTAGCGGGAGTTGGGGACCAAGAGACCCAGTACTTC

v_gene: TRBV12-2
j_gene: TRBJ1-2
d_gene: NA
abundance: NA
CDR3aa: CASRLTGDGYTF
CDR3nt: TGTGCAAGTCGCTTAACGGGGGATGGCTACACCTTC

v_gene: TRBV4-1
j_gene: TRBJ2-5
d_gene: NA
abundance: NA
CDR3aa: CASSRPDQETQYF
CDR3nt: TGCGCCAGCAGCCGTCCGGACCAAGAGACCCAGTACTTC

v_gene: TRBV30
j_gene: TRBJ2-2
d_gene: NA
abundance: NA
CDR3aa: CAWSGTTQRAAGELFF
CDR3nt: TGTGCCTGGAGTGGTACTACCCAGCGAGCGGCCGGGGAGCTGTTTTTT

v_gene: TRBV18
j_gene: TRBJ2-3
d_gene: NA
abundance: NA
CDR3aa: CASSPPSTDTQYF
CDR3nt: TGTGCCAGCTCACCACCTAGCACAGATACGCAGTATTTT

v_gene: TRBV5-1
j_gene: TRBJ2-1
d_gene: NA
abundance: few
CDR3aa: CASSFQGNEQFF
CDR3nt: TGCGCCAGCAGCTTTCAGGGCAATGAGCAGTTCTTC

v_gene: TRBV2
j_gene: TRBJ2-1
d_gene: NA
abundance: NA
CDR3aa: CASSPDSVYEQFF
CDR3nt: TGTGCCAGCAGCCCGGACAGCGTATATGAGCAGTTCTTC

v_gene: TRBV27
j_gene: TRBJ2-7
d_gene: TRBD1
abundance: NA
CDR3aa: CASRTGVLEQYF
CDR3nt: TGTGCCAGCAGGACAGGGGTTCTCGAGCAGTACTTC

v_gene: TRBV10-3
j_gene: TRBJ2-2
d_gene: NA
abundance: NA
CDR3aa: CAIRAGDNTGELFF
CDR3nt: TGTGCCATCCGGGCAGGGGATAACACCGGGGAGCTGTTTTTT

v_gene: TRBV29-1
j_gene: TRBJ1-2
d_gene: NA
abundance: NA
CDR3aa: CSVEEWANYGYTF
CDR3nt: TGCAGCGTTGAAGAATGGGCGAACTATGGCTACACCTTC

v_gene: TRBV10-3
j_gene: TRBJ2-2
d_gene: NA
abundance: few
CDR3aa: CAIRDFEVGELFF
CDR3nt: TGTGCCATCAGGGACTTTGAGGTCGGGGAGCTGTTTTTT

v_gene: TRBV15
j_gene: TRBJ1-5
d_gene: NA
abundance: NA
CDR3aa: CATSEGERLNQPQHF
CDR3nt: TGTGCCACCAGCGAAGGTGAGCGGCTTAATCAGCCCCAGCATTTT

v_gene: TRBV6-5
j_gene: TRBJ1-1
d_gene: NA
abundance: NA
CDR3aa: CASSIQTGMNTEAFF
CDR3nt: TGTGCCAGCAGTATACAGACCGGGATGAACACTGAAGCTTTCTTT

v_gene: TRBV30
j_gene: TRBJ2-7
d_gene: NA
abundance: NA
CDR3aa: CAWKGPYEQYF
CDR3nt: TGTGCCTGGAAAGGTCCCTACGAGCAGTACTTC

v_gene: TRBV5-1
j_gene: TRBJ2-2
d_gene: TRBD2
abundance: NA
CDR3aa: CASGSLAGGTGELFF
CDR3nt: TGCGCCAGCGGATCTCTAGCGGGAGGTACCGGGGAGCTGTTTTTT

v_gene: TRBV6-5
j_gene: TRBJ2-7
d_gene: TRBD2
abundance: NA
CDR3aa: CASSRAGNTYEQYF
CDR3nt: TGTGCCAGCAGTAGAGCGGGAAACACCTACGAGCAGTACTTC

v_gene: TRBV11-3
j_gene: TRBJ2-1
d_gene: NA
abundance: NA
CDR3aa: CASSLGHSSYNEQFF
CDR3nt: TGTGCCAGCAGCCTGGGACACAGCTCCTACAATGAGCAGTTCTTC

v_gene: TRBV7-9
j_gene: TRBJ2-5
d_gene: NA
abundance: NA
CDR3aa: CASSLGWMETQYF
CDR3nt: TGTGCCAGCAGCTTGGGTTGGATGGAGACCCAGTACTTC

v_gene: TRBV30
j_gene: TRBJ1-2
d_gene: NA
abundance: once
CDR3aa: CAWTIGSVSNYYGYTF
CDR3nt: TGTGCCTGGACGATTGGTTCCGTCTCGAACTACTATGGCTACACCTTC

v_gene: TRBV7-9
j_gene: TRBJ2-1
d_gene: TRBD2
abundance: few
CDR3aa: CASRSGLAGVQVYNEQFF
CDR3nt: TGTGCCAGCAGGTCGGGACTAGCGGGAGTGCAAGTCTACAATGAGCAGTTCTTC

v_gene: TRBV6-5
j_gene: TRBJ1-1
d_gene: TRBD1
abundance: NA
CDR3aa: CASSDRVTAFF
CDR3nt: TGTGCCAGCAGTGACAGGGTAACGGCTTTCTTT

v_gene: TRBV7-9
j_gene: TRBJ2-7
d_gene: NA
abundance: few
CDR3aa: CASRGDGSYEQYF
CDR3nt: TGTGCCAGCAGAGGGGACGGCTCCTACGAGCAGTACTTC

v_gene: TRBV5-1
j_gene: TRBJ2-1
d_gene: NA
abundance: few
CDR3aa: CASSRLRADNEQFF
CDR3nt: TGCGCCAGCAGCCGACTGAGGGCAGACAATGAGCAGTTCTTC

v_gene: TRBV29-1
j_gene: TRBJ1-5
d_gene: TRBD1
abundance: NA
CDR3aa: CSVIIGTGNQPQHF
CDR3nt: TGCAGCGTCATCATCGGGACAGGGAATCAGCCCCAGCATTTT

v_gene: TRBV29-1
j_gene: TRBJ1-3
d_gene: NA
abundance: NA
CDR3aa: CSVGSASGNTIYF
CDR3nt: TGCAGCGTTGGGTCCGCGTCTGGAAACACCATATATTTT

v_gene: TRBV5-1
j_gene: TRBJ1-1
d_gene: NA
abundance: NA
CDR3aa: CASRDGRGVMNTEAFF
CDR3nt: TGCGCCAGCAGGGATGGACGGGGGGTTATGAACACTGAAGCTTTCTTT

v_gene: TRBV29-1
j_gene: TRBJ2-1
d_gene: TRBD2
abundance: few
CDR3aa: CSVPPPSGSVNEQFF
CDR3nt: TGCAGCGTCCCTCCCCCTAGCGGGAGCGTCAATGAGCAGTTCTTC

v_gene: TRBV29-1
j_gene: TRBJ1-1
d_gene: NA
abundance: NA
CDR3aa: CSAILGGKNTEAFF
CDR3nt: TGCAGCGCCATATTGGGGGGGAAGAACACTGAAGCTTTCTTT

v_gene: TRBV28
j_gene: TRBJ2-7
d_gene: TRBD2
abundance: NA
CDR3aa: CASSKPGLGSYEQYF
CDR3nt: TGTGCCAGCAGTAAACCGGGACTAGGCTCCTACGAGCAGTACTTC

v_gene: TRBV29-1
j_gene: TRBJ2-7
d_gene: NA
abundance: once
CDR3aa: CSVSYRGIYEQYF
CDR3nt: TGCAGCGTTTCCTACCGCGGCATCTACGAGCAGTACTTC

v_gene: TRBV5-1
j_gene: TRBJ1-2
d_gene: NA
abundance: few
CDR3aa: CASRYRAGGNYGYTF
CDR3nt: TGCGCCAGCCGATACCGGGCCGGGGGTAACTATGGCTACACCTTC

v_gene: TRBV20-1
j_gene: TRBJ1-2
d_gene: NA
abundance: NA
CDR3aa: CSASGDYGYTF
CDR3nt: TGCAGTGCTAGTGGGGACTATGGCTACACCTTC

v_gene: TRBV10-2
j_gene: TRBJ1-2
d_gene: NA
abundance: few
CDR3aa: CASSPGYNYGYTF
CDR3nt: TGCGCCAGCAGCCCAGGGTATAACTATGGCTACACCTTC

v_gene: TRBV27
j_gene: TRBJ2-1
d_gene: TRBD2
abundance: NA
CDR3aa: CASSSFLAGGLRNEQFF
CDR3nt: TGTGCCAGCAGTTCATTCTTAGCGGGAGGGCTTAGGAATGAGCAGTTCTTC

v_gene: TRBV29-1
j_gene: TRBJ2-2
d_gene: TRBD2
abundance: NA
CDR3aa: CSVVVAGGRTGELFF
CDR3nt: TGCAGCGTTGTCGTAGCGGGAGGTCGGACCGGGGAGCTGTTTTTT

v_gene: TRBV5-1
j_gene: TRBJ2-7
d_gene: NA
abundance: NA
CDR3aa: CASSLAWQSHGYF
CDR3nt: TGCGCCAGCAGCTTGGCCTGGCAGTCGCACGGGTACTTC

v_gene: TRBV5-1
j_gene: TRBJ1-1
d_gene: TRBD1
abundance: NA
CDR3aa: CASSLDGQAGTEAFF
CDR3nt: TGCGCCAGCAGCTTGGATGGACAGGCCGGCACTGAAGCTTTCTTT

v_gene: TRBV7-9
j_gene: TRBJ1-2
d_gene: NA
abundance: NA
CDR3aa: CASSLDVGVYGYTF
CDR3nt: TGTGCCAGCAGCTTAGATGTGGGAGTCTATGGCTACACCTTC

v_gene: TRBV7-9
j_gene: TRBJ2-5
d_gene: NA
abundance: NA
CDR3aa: CASSPRGHQETQYF
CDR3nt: TGTGCCAGCAGCCCCCGCGGGCACCAAGAGACCCAGTACTTC

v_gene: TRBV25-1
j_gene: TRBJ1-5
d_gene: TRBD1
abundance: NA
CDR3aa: CASAGTGGSQPQHF
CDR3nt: TGTGCCAGTGCCGGGACAGGGGGCAGTCAGCCCCAGCATTTT

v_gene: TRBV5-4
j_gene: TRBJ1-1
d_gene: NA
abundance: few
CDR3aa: CASSWAPSGAGNTEAFF
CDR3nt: TGTGCCAGCAGTTGGGCTCCGTCAGGAGCCGGAAACACTGAAGCTTTCTTT

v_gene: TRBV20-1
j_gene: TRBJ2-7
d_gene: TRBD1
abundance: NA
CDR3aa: CSVIPGQEQYF
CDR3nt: TGCAGTGTAATACCGGGACAGGAGCAGTACTTC

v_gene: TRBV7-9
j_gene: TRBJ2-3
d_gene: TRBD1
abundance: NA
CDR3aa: CASREGQGTDTQYF
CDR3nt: TGTGCCAGCAGGGAAGGACAGGGCACAGATACGCAGTATTTT

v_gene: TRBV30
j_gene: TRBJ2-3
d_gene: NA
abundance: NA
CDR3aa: CATVDSLTQYF
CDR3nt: TGTGCCACCGTCGACTCATTGACGCAGTATTTT

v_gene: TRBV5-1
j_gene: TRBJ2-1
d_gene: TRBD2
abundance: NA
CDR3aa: CASSLLAGAYNEQFF
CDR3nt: TGCGCCAGCAGCTTGCTAGCGGGAGCTTACAATGAGCAGTTCTTC

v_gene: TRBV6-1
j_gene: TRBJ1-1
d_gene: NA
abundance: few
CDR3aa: CASDNRQRNTEAFF
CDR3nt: TGTGCCAGCGATAATCGACAGAGGAACACTGAAGCTTTCTTT

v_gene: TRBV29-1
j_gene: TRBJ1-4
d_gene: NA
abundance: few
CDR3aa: CSAFDSSEKLFF
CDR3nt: TGCAGCGCCTTCGACAGCTCCGAAAAACTGTTTTTT

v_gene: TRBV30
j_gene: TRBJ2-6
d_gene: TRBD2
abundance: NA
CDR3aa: CAWSATSGRPGANVLTF
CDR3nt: TGTGCCTGGAGTGCGACTAGCGGTCGGCCTGGGGCCAACGTCCTGACTTTC

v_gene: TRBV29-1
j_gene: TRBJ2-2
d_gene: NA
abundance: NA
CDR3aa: CSVELDTGELFF
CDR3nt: TGCAGCGTTGAATTGGACACCGGGGAGCTGTTTTTT

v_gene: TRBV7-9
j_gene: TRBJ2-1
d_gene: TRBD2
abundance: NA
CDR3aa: CASSQTSGNRDEQFF
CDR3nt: TGTGCCAGCAGCCAAACTAGCGGGAACCGCGATGAGCAGTTCTTC

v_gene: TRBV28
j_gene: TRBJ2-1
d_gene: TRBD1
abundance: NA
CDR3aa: CASSLGAGDRGEQFF
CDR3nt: TGTGCCAGCAGCCTAGGCGCGGGAGACAGGGGGGAGCAGTTCTTC